Listed below are T cell receptor beta chains from one sample, sequenced in a study of blood T cell repertoires in COVID-19. The data were produced by immunoSEQ multiplex PCR, yet TCRdb's version contains in-frame clones alone and is incomplete. Counted here are fewer than 600,000 clones, approximately 87% occurring once; the ten biggest clones make up around 1.9%. The sample comprised PBMCs or T cells enriched from blood (not recorded which). Receptors were obtained from a woman aged 40 to 50 who had recovered from COVID-19. Both conserved end residues are part of each CDR3. D genes are given only for firm matches. For some rows the clone size is stated as once, few or many, or as a class when expanded; others skip it.

TRBD1 - TRBJ1-2 TRBV5-4 TGTGCCAGCAGGCCCGGGACAGGGCCACAATATGGCTACACCTTC CASRPGTGPQYGYTF
TRBD1 few TRBJ2-7 TRBV11-2 TGTGCCAGCAGCCAATGGACAGGGAGCAACGAGCAGTACTTC CASSQWTGSNEQYF
- - TRBJ1-1 TRBV5-1 TGCGCCAGCAGGATGGGACAACCGAACACTGAAGCTTTCTTT CASRMGQPNTEAFF
- - TRBJ2-1 TRBV3-1/TRBV3-2 TGTGCCAGCAGCCAAGGGGCAGGGTTCGGCAATGAGCAGTTCTTC CASSQGAGFGNEQFF
- - TRBJ1-2 TRBV6-2/TRBV6-3 TGTGCCAGCAGCCATGACAGTAACTATGGCTACACCTTC CASSHDSNYGYTF
- few TRBJ1-1 TRBV5-6 TGTGCCAGCAGCTTAGGCAGACAGATGAACACTGAAGCTTTCTTT CASSLGRQMNTEAFF
TRBD2 - TRBJ2-7 TRBV19 TGTGCCAGTAGTCGTACTATCCGACTAGCGGGTAACGAGCAGTACTTC CASSRTIRLAGNEQYF
TRBD2 once TRBJ2-1 TRBV25-1 TGTGCCAGCACAGGACTAGCGGGAACGTATGAGCAGTTCTTC CASTGLAGTYEQFF
- - TRBJ1-2 TRBV6-5 TGTGCCAGCAGTCGGGTCCGGGGGGGGTATGGCTACACCTTC CASSRVRGGYGYTF
- - TRBJ1-5 TRBV5-1 TGCGCCAGCAGGGACAACCCCAATCAGCCCCAGCATTTT CASRDNPNQPQHF
- - TRBJ2-7 TRBV29-1 TGCAGCGTTGCAGACAGTATCTACGAGCAGTACTTC CSVADSIYEQYF
- - TRBJ1-5 TRBV18 TGTGCCAGCTCGCTTACAGGGTTCAATCAGCCCCAGCATTTT CASSLTGFNQPQHF
- - TRBJ1-5 TRBV6-6 TGTGCCAGCCACCGGGACACCAATCAGCCCCAGCATTTT CASHRDTNQPQHF
TRBD1 - TRBJ1-5 TRBV7-2 TGTGCCAGCAGCAGTGACAGGGGCGGGCAGCCCCAGCATTTT CASSSDRGGQPQHF
- - TRBJ2-1 TRBV3-1/TRBV3-2 TGTGCCAGCAGCTACGGTCGTTGGGAGCAGTTCTTC CASSYGRWEQFF
- - TRBJ1-5 TRBV7-9 TGTGCCAGCAGCTTAGCGTCTGGCAATCAGCCCCAGCATTTT CASSLASGNQPQHF
- - TRBJ1-6 TRBV12-3/TRBV12-4 TGTGCCAGCAGTTTGGCAAATTCACCCCTCCACTTT CASSLANSPLHF
TRBD1 - TRBJ1-6 TRBV19 TGTGCCAGTAGTCTCTGGACAGGGCGGGACTCCTATAATTCACCCCTCCACTTT CASSLWTGRDSYNSPLHF
- - TRBJ2-1 TRBV5-8 TGTGCCAGCAGCTTGGCCGGGGCAGGGGCCGACAATGAGCAGTTCTTC CASSLAGAGADNEQFF
TRBD2 - TRBJ2-3 TRBV5-1 TGCGCCAGCAGCTCCCCGACTAGCGGGCCTAAGGACCCAGATACGCAGTATTTT CASSSPTSGPKDPDTQYF
TRBD2 - TRBJ2-7 TRBV6-5 TGTGCCAGCGTCCTAGCGGGGACCTACGAGCAGTACTTC CASVLAGTYEQYF
- - TRBJ2-7 TRBV6-2/TRBV6-3 TGTGCCAGCAGTTACACAGGTGGAAACGAGCAGTACTTC CASSYTGGNEQYF
- - TRBJ1-2 TRBV21-1 TGTGCCAGCAGCAAAGAGGACAGGATCTTTGGCTACACCTTC CASSKEDRIFGYTF
TRBD1 - TRBJ2-1 TRBV5-1 TGCGCCAGCAGCTTACGACAGGGCAATGAGCAGTTCTTC CASSLRQGNEQFF
- - TRBJ1-2 TRBV6-5 TGTGCCAGCAGTTACGATTCGAGAGCCTATGGCTACACCTTC CASSYDSRAYGYTF
TRBD1 - TRBJ1-3 TRBV2 TGTGCCAGCAGCGGGGGCAGGGGGAACTCTGGAAACACCATATATTTT CASSGGRGNSGNTIYF
TRBD1 once TRBJ2-7 TRBV19 TGTGCCAGTAGTATCGGGACAGGGCGATACGAGCAGTACTTC CASSIGTGRYEQYF
- - TRBJ2-5 TRBV11-3 TGTGCCAGCAGCTTAGATCGGTACCAAGAGACCCAGTACTTC CASSLDRYQETQYF
TRBD2 - TRBJ2-5 TRBV7-2 TGTGCCAGCAGCTCCGCCCCGACTAGCGTAGAGACCCAGTACTTC CASSSAPTSVETQYF
- - TRBJ1-2 TRBV28 TGTGCCAGCAGTTTAAGAGGGGGGGATGGCTACACCTTC CASSLRGGDGYTF
- - TRBJ2-3 TRBV5-1 TGCGCCAGCAGCCTGGACTCGACAGATACGCAGTATTTT CASSLDSTDTQYF
TRBD2 - TRBJ2-1 TRBV5-4 TGTGCCAGCAGCTTGGAGGGCGGGAGTAGGTATGAGCAGTTCTTC CASSLEGGSRYEQFF
TRBD1 - TRBJ2-2 TRBV4-1 TGCGCCAGCAGCAAAAGACAGGGGGGAGCTTACACCGGGGAGCTGTTTTTT CASSKRQGGAYTGELFF